This entry lists 32 T cell receptor beta chains sequenced from one sample in a study of T cell responses to AZD1222 COVID-19 vaccine. Clones were read by immunoSEQ multiplex PCR, and TCRdb kept only the in-frame ones, dropping some. The sample consists of 100,000 to 150,000 clones, approximately 90% of them appearing once. The specimen comprised peripheral blood, sampled on day 0 of MenACWY control vaccination. All receptors derive from an adult in good health.

The rearrangement links TRBV11-3 to TRBJ1-1, with TRBD1 matching over 9 bases. CDR3 length equals 18 residues. The trim removed 4 bases at V and 1 base at J, leaving 13 bases unmatched. Germline V CDR1 and CDR2: SGHNT, YENEEA. DNA for the CDR3: TGTGCCAGCAGCTCGGGGGGATTTTGGACAGGGGAGAACACTGAAGCTTTCTTT. Translated: CASSSGGFWTGENTEAFF.

J is TRBJ1-2 and V is TRBV30, with no clear D. This CDR3 is 13 amino acids long. V was cut by 2 bases and J by 5 bases, with 12 bases left in between. The germline V gene has CDR1 GTSNPN and CDR2 SVGIG (reference sequence). DNA of the CDR3: TGTGCCTGGAGTTCGGGTTTGATGTATGGCTACACCTTC. This translates into CAWSSGLMYGYTF.

The chain uses TRBV11-2 and TRBJ2-1; unclear D gene. V shed 3 bases and J shed 7 bases, with 1 base lying between them. This CDR3 has 10 amino acids. CDR1 and CDR2 from the germline V gene are SGHAT and FQNNGV. CDR3: CASSFNEQFF. The CDR3 bases are TGTGCCAGCAGCTTTAATGAGCAGTTCTTC.

The V call is TRBV11-2, the J call TRBJ1-1, with a weak D call TRBD1 (5 bases). The germline CDR1 and CDR2 sequences are SGHAT and FQNNGV. The CDR3 extends over 14 amino acids. Trimming took 4 bases from V and 0 from J, leaving 9 bases between them. This CDR3 reads CASSSGVVNTEAFF. In DNA, the CDR3 is TGTGCCAGCAGCTCGGGGGTGGTGAACACTGAAGCTTTCTTT.

The chain recombines TRBV5-4 with TRBJ2-7, with D tentatively TRBD1 (5 bases). CDR1 and CDR2 from the germline V gene are SGHNT and YYREEE (reference sequence). The length of the CDR3 is 16 residues. Trimming removed 0 bases from V and 1 base from J, with 14 bases in between. This CDR3 is CASSLGAGSESYEQYF. DNA for the CDR3: TGTGCCAGCAGCTTGGGGGCAGGGTCTGAGTCCTACGAGCAGTACTTC.

The chain joins TRBV3-1 (or the pseudogene TRBV3-2) to TRBJ1-2, with D maybe TRBD1 (5 bases). The germline V gene encodes CDR1 LGHDT and CDR2 YNNKEL (reference sequence). V lost 2 bases, J lost 1 base, and 5 bases lay in between. This CDR3 contains 13 residues. This chain's CDR3 is CASSQQGNYGYTF. CDR3 DNA sequence: TGTGCCAGCAGCCAACAGGGTAACTATGGCTACACCTTC.

The genes are TRBV11-1 and TRBJ2-7; D call uncertain. The CDR3 covers 12 residues. Trimming took off 2 bases at V and 1 base at J, with 3 bases between the two ends. Germline assignment: CDR1 SGHAT and CDR2 FQDESV (reference sequence). CDR3 protein: CASSLNSYEQYF. CDR3 coding DNA: TGTGCCAGCAGCTTAAATTCCTACGAGCAGTACTTC.

The genes are TRBV6-5 and TRBJ2-7; possible D gene TRBD1, 6 bases. There are 13 residues in the CDR3. V was clipped by 5 bases and J by 7 bases, with 15 bases between them. From germline, CDR1 is MNHEY and CDR2 SVGAGI. CDR3 sequence: CASSTSGTREQYF. The CDR3 DNA reads as TGTGCCAGCAGTACTTCCGGGACACGGGAGCAGTACTTC.

This chain links TRBV5-4 with TRBJ2-2; TRBD1 is a possible D gene (5 bases). V lost 2 bases and J 0 bases, leaving 8 bases between the germline ends. CDR3 length equals 15 residues. Germline V lookup: CDR1 SGHNT, CDR2 YYREEE (reference sequence). CDR3 amino acids: CASSFDRPNTGELFF. As DNA, the CDR3 is TGTGCCAGCAGCTTCGACAGACCGAACACCGGGGAGCTGTTTTTT. The whole variable domain, filled in from reference TRBV5-4 and TRBJ2-2, reads ETGVTQSPTHLIKTRGQQVTLRCSSQSGHNTVSWYQQALGQGPQFIFQYYREEENGRGNFPPRFSGLQFPNYSSELNVNALELDDSALYLCASSFDRPNTGELFFGEGSRLTVL.

The gene calls are TRBV19 and TRBJ2-2, with D perhaps given as TRBD1 or TRBD2 (5 bases each). CDR1 is LNHDA and CDR2 is SQIVND in the germline V gene (reference sequence). Trimming stripped 10 bases from V and 4 bases from J, with 16 bases between. The CDR3 is 14 residues long. CDR3 DNA sequence: TGTGCCACACGCCCCGGGACCGGCACCGGGGAGCTGTTTTTT. It is translated as CATRPGTGTGELFF.

CDR3 protein: CASRGAWVPYEQYF. As DNA, the CDR3 is TGTGCCAGCAGGGGGGCGTGGGTCCCCTACGAGCAGTACTTC. This chain joins TRBV25-1 and TRBJ2-7; tentative D call: TRBD1 (6 bases). This CDR3 is built from 14 residues. Trimming cost V 6 bases and J 2 bases, with 14 bases left between them. Germline V gene lookup returns CDR1 MGHDK and CDR2 SYGVNS.

The V gene is TRBV5-1, the J gene TRBJ1-1; no firm D call. V gave up 5 bases and J gave up 5 bases, with 13 bases separating them. Germline V CDR1 and CDR2: SGHRS, YFSETQ. The CDR3 covers 13 residues. CDR3 nucleotide sequence: TGCGCCAGCAGACAGACCCCCGGAACTGAAGCTTTCTTT. Protein: CASRQTPGTEAFF.

CDR3 nucleotide sequence: TGTGCCAGCAGCCCAAGATGGAGTGAGGGCACAGATACGCAGTATTTT. Translation: CASSPRWSEGTDTQYF. The chain links TRBV7-3 to TRBJ2-3, with unresolved D. The CDR3 runs to 16 residues. Trimming cost V 5 bases and J 1 base, with 16 bases left between them. CDR1 is SGHTA and CDR2 is FQGTGA in the germline V gene.

The genes are TRBV9 and TRBJ1-1; no reliable D call. The CDR3 covers 15 residues. CDR1 and CDR2 (germline): SGDLS, YYNGEE. Trimming shortened V by 1 base and J by 0 bases, and 10 bases separated the two germline ends. The CDR3: CASSVQATMNTEAFF. The CDR3 DNA reads TGTGCCAGCAGCGTACAGGCAACCATGAACACTGAAGCTTTCTTT. Using reference TRBV9 and TRBJ1-1 for the parts outside the CDR3, the full variable domain is DSGVTQTPKHLITATGQRVTLRCSPRSGDLSVYWYQQSLDQGLQFLIQYYNGEERAKGNILERFSAQQFPDLHSELNLSSLELGDSALYFCASSVQATMNTEAFFGQGTRLTVV.

The V gene is TRBV25-1, the J gene TRBJ1-5, with D unclear. The CDR3 contains 13 residues. Trimming cost V 3 bases and J 4 bases, with 7 bases left between them. CDR1 is MGHDK, CDR2 SYGVNS, per germline. The CDR3 DNA follows: TGTGCCAGCAGTGATCGTTCGAATCAGCCCCAGCATTTT. Translated, it gives CASSDRSNQPQHF.

The chain is built from TRBV29-1 and TRBJ1-1; 10 bases map to TRBD1. The CDR3 has 14 residues. The germline CDR1 and CDR2 sequences are SQVTM and ANQGSEA. V gave up 6 bases and J gave up 0 bases; unmatched junction bases: 4. The CDR3 is CSVRTGGMNTEAFF. The CDR3 DNA reads TGCAGCGTGCGGACAGGGGGGATGAACACTGAAGCTTTCTTT.

This clone came up a few times. V gene TRBV10-2 combines with J gene TRBJ1-6, with D perhaps TRBD1 (5 bases). This CDR3 is built from 16 residues. CDR1 is WSHSY and CDR2 is SAAADI in the germline V gene. The V gene lost 3 bases and the J gene lost 1 base, with 10 bases spanning the gap. The DNA for the CDR3 is TGCGCCAGCAGTGATCGGGGGTCGTCCTATAATTCACCCCTCCACTTT. Its translation is CASSDRGSSYNSPLHF.

In this sample, this clone turned up a few times. The chain carries TRBV6-2 or TRBV6-3 and TRBJ1-2, with D maybe TRBD1 (5 bases). The germline V gene encodes CDR1 MNHEY and CDR2 SVGEGT. This CDR3 comprises 14 residues. Trimming shortened V by 5 bases and J by 5 bases, and 15 bases separated the two germline ends. The CDR3 reads CASSDPGASYGYTF. As DNA, the CDR3 is TGTGCCAGCAGTGACCCCGGGGCCTCATATGGCTACACCTTC.

The count of this clone is one. This chain connects TRBV13 to TRBJ2-1; 11 nucleotides line up with TRBD2. CDR1 is PRHDT and CDR2 is FYEKMQ in the germline V gene (reference sequence). Trimming at V came to 1 base and at J to 5 bases, leaving 10 bases not matched to a gene. This CDR3 has 18 residues. CDR3 amino acids: CASSLAETSGIIHNEQFF. For the CDR3, the DNA is TGTGCCAGCAGCTTAGCGGAGACTAGCGGGATAATCCACAATGAGCAGTTCTTC.

The chain recombines TRBV6-5 with TRBJ2-7, with 10 bases that match TRBD2. The V segment lost 7 bases and the J segment 5 bases; nucleotides outside the gene matches: 11. CDR1 is MNHEY and CDR2 is SVGAGI in the germline V gene. The CDR3 extends over 15 amino acids. As DNA, the CDR3 is TGTGCCAGCACCCCGGAGATAGCGGGAGGTAACGAGCAGTACTTC. Translation gives CASTPEIAGGNEQYF.

The chain combines TRBV6-5 with TRBJ2-1; D possibly matches TRBD1 or TRBD2 (5 bases each). The CDR3 consists of 15 residues. Germline V gene sequence: CDR1 MNHEY, CDR2 SVGAGI. V lost 0 bases and J 4 bases, leaving 10 bases between the germline ends. The CDR3 loop reads CASSYSSGAYNEQFF. As DNA, the CDR3 is TGTGCCAGCAGTTACTCATCCGGGGCGTACAATGAGCAGTTCTTC.

This chain uses TRBV7-9 with TRBJ2-3; 11 bases align to TRBD2. V gave up 3 bases and J gave up 9 bases; unmatched junction bases: 5. There are 14 residues in the CDR3. Looked up from germline, CDR1 is SEHNR and CDR2 is FQNEAQ (reference sequence). The CDR3 region is CASSFGWTSGTQYF. CDR3 coding DNA: TGTGCCAGCAGCTTCGGCTGGACTAGCGGGACGCAGTATTTT.

This clone has just one count. The chain uses TRBV4-1 and TRBJ2-2, with 9 nucleotides matching TRBD2. The germline gives CDR1 MGHRA, CDR2 YSYEKL. The ends lost 0 bases at V and 6 bases at J; junction bases unmatched: 5. The CDR3 extends over 16 amino acids. The CDR3 nucleotides read TGCGCCAGCAGCCAAGATGGGACTAGCTCTTCCGGGGAGCTGTTTTTT. This encodes CASSQDGTSSSGELFF.

The chain is built from TRBV7-2 and TRBJ2-4, with TRBD2 as a possible D gene (6 bases). Trimming removed 8 bases from V and 1 base from J, with 12 bases in between. The CDR3 sequence is 14 residues long. Per the germline V gene, CDR1 is SGHTA and CDR2 is FQGNSA. CDR3 loop: CASGPRGAKNIQYF. For the CDR3, the DNA is TGTGCCAGCGGCCCACGGGGGGCCAAAAACATTCAGTACTTC.

V and J are TRBV5-6 and TRBJ2-1, with 7 nucleotides matching TRBD1. The CDR3 sequence is 15 residues long. The trim removed 3 bases at V and 1 base at J, leaving 4 bases unmatched. Germline CDR1 SGHDT, CDR2 YYEEEE. The CDR3 here is CASSWWGQSYNEQFF. DNA for the CDR3: TGTGCCAGCAGCTGGTGGGGACAGTCCTACAATGAGCAGTTCTTC.

This chain uses TRBV4-1 with TRBJ2-5, with TRBD1 as a possible D gene (5 bases). CDR1 is MGHRA, CDR2 YSYEKL, per germline. Trimming cost V 0 bases and J 5 bases, with 13 bases left between them. The CDR3 contains 15 residues. CDR3 DNA sequence: TGCGCCAGCAGCCAAGAAGGCAGGGTGGGGGAGACCCAGTACTTC. It is translated as CASSQEGRVGETQYF.

The chain couples TRBV6-2 or TRBV6-3 to TRBJ1-5; unclear D gene. This CDR3 spans 15 amino acids. V was shortened by 2 bases and J by 0 bases, with 8 bases between the two germline ends. Germline values: CDR1 MNHEY, CDR2 SVGEGT. The chain's CDR3 is CASSYVGTSNQPQHF. The CDR3 DNA is TGTGCCAGCAGTTACGTGGGAACTAGCAATCAGCCCCAGCATTTT.

The chain links TRBV6-5 to TRBJ1-1, with D uncertain. V shed 8 bases and J shed 1 base, with 8 bases lying between them. This CDR3 has 12 amino acids. Germline lookup yields CDR1 MNHEY and CDR2 SVGAGI. CDR3 sequence (DNA): TGTGCCAGCGGAGCGGGGAACACTGAAGCTTTCTTT. This codes for CASGAGNTEAFF.

This chain joins TRBV3-1 (or the pseudogene TRBV3-2) and TRBJ2-3; the D gene is possibly TRBD2 (6 bases). The CDR3 loop spans 15 amino acids. The germline V gene has CDR1 LGHDT and CDR2 YNNKEL (reference sequence). With 1 base removed from V and 0 bases from J, the gap between germline ends came to 8 bases. CDR3 nucleotide sequence: TGTGCCAGCAGCCAAGCGGGAGCAAGCACAGATACGCAGTATTTT. Its translation: CASSQAGASTDTQYF.

The V gene is TRBV3-1 (or the pseudogene TRBV3-2), the J gene TRBJ2-2, with a weak D call TRBD2 (6 bases). The CDR3 has 15 amino acids. Trimming stripped 1 base from V and 6 bases from J, with 12 bases between. Germline assignment: CDR1 LGHDT and CDR2 YNNKEL (reference sequence). The DNA of the CDR3 is TGTGCCAGCAGCCAAGCGGGAGTTCGGGCCGGGGAGCTGTTTTTT. Its protein is CASSQAGVRAGELFF.

This sequence joins TRBV7-2 and TRBJ2-1; no clear D. V was cut by 1 base and J by 9 bases, with 16 bases left in between. The length of the CDR3 is 15 residues. Germline V lookup: CDR1 SGHTA, CDR2 FQGNSA. The CDR3 here is CASSLEPGRSGEQFF. CDR3 nucleotide sequence: TGTGCCAGCAGCTTAGAGCCGGGCCGTTCGGGTGAGCAGTTCTTC.

The chain employs TRBV5-4 and TRBJ2-3, with TRBD2 identical over 10 bases. V gave up 0 bases and J gave up 3 bases; unmatched junction bases: 10. CDR3 length: 18 residues. Germline lookup yields CDR1 SGHNT and CDR2 YYREEE (reference sequence). The CDR3 is CASSLVREAGGLTDTQYF. The CDR3 region has the DNA TGTGCCAGCAGCTTGGTGCGGGAAGCGGGAGGGCTTACAGATACGCAGTATTTT. The full variable domain, with the rest looked up from reference TRBV5-4 and TRBJ2-3, is ETGVTQSPTHLIKTRGQQVTLRCSSQSGHNTVSWYQQALGQGPQFIFQYYREEENGRGNFPPRFSGLQFPNYSSELNVNALELDDSALYLCASSLVREAGGLTDTQYFGPGTRLTVL.